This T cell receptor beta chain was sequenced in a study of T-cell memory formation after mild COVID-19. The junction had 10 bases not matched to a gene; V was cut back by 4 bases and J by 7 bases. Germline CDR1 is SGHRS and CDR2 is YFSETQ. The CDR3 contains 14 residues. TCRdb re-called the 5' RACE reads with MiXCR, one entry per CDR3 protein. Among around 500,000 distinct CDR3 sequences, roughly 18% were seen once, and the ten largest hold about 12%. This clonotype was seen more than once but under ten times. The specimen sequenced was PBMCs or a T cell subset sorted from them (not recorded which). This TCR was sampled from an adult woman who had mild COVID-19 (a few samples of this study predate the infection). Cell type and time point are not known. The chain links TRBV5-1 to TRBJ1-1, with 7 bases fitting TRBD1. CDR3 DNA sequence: TGCGCCAGCAGCATGGGACAGCCTGCTAGTGAAGCTTTCTTT. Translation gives CASSMGQPASEAFF. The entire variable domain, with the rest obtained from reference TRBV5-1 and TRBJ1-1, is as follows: KAGVTQTPRYLIKTRGQQVTLSCSPISGHRSVSWYQQTPGQGLQFLFEYFSETQRNKGNFPGRFSGRQFSNSRSEMNVSTLELGDSALYLCASSMGQPASEAFFGQGTRLTVV.